This T cell receptor (beta chain) stems from a study of regulatory T cells in long-lasting Graves disease. Notes on the study in general: TRBV28, TRBJ1-2 and TRBJ2-5 emerged as the favored segments in persistent disease.

This clonotype was picked up many times. What it binds is not known. Trimming removed 5 bases at V and 7 bases at J, with 2 bases between. Germline-derived CDR1 and CDR2 are SNHLY and FYNNEI. CDR3 size: 9 residues. Arm-PCR of CDR3 regions and iRepertoire HTBI primers were the basis on which TCR beta libraries were built. TCRdb passed the multiplex PCR reads through MiXCR, listing each CDR3 protein once. Of 400,000 to 650,000 distinct CDR3 sequences listed, around 15% are singletons. Sample time point: newly diagnosed GD, antithyroid drugs for less than 3 months. TCR sequences were obtained from RNA taken from PBMCs. American Thyroid Association guidelines defined how Graves' disease was diagnosed. The sample was also reused in another study, on T cells in Graves' hyperthyroidism and ophthalmopathy. As that study records: Investigators excluded patients with uncontrolled infection, other autoimmune disease, pregnancy or lactation. The study based diagnoses on clinical symptoms, serum thyroxine and TRAb, thyroid ultrasound and orbital computed tomography.

This TCR derives from a woman between 40 and 65 years old with Graves disease. The chain couples TRBV2 to TRBJ1-1; D not certain. The specimen was peripheral blood mononuclear cells (PBMCs), collected at new diagnosis, from a patient treated with antithyroid drugs. The DNA for the CDR3 is TGTGCCAGCAGTCTTGAAGCTTTCTTT. Translated: CASSLEAFF.